This TCR beta chain was retrieved from a study of blood T cell repertoires in COVID-19. Whole-study context: COVID-19 samples, acute and convalescent, were from the United States, Italy and Spain. PBMCs, B-cell-depleted T cells, or T cells were the source of the cDNA or gDNA that made up the material.

As originally analysed: Researchers report that nucleated cell counts were estimated from reference gene primer amplification. Profiling relied on immunoSEQ multiplex PCR, and the TCRdb table lists in-frame clones only, not all of them. That table furnishes V, J and clone size, whereas the DNA furnished D and trimming. The sample shows roughly 150,000 clones, more than 60% of them seen only once. V dropped 4 bases and J dropped 7; count of bases not matched to a gene: 7. Germline V CDR1 and CDR2: SGHTA, FQGTGA. CDR3 size: 14 residues. This TCR derives from a man in his 70s with acute or convalescent COVID-19. Sequenced sample: peripheral blood. This rearrangement joins TRBV7-3 to TRBJ2-5; 9 bases are a match to TRBD2. The CDR3 DNA reads as TGTGCCAGCAGCTCCGGACTAGCGAGGGGGACCCAGTACTTC. Its translation: CASSSGLARGTQYF.